This T cell receptor (beta chain) was captured by sequencing in a study of blood T cell repertoires in COVID-19. Overall study context: The United States, Italy and Spain provided the acute and convalescent COVID-19 samples.

How the authors handled the data: Reference gene primer amplification in the assay estimated nucleated cell counts. Data came from immunoSEQ multiplex PCR; TCRdb stores just in-frame clones and leaves some out. V and J calls and clone size are copied from that table; D and trimming were computed from the DNA. The data hold more than 85,000 clones, with 87% observed a single time. Specimen: peripheral blood. The TCR originated in a man aged 50-59 years with active COVID-19.

CDR3 in DNA: TGTGCCAGCAGTGAGACAGCGCTTAATCAGCCCCAGCATTTT. Protein product: CASSETALNQPQHF. The chain links TRBV6-4 to TRBJ1-5, with a tentative D call TRBD1 (5 bases). The germline V gene has CDR1 MRHNA and CDR2 SNTAGT. V lost 3 bases, J lost 4 bases, and 10 bases lay in between. CDR3 length equals 14 residues.